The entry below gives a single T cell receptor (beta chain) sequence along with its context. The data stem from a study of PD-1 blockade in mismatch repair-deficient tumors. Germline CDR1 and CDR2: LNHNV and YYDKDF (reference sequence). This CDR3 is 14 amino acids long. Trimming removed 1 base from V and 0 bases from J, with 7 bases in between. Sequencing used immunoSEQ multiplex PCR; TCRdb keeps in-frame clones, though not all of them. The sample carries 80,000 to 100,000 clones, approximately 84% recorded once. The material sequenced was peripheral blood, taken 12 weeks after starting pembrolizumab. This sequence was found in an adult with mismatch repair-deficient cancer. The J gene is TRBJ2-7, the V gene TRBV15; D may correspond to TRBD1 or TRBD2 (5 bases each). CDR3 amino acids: CATSRGGASYEQYF. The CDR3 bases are TGTGCCACCAGCAGAGGAGGGGCCTCCTACGAGCAGTACTTC. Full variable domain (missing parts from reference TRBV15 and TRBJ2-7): DAMVIQNPRYQVTQFGKPVTLSCSQTLNHNVMYWYQQKSSQAPKLLFHYYDKDFNNEADTPDNFQSRRPNTSFCFLDIRSPGLGDTAMYLCATSRGGASYEQYFGPGTRLTVT.